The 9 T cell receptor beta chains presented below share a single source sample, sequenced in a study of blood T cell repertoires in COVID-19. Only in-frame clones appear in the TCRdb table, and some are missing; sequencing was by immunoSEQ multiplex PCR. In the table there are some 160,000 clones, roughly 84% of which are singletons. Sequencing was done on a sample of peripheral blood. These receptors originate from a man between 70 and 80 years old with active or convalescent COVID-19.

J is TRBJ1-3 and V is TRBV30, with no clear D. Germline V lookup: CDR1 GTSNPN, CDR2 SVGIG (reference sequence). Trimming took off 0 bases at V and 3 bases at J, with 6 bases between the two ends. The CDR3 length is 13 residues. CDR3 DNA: TGTGCCTGGAGTGTACAAAGTGGAAACACCATATATTTT. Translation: CAWSVQSGNTIYF. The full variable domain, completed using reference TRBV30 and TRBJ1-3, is SQTIHQWPATLVQPVGSPLSLECTVEGTSNPNLYWYRQAAGRGLQLLFYSVGIGQISSEVPQNLSASRPQDRQFILSSKKLLLSDSGFYLCAWSVQSGNTIYFGEGSWLTVV.

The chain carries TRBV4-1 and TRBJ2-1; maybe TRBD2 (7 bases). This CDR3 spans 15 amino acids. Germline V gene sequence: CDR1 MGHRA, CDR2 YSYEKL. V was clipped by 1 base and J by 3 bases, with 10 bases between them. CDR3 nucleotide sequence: TGCGCCAGCAGCCAAGGGGGGGGCCTCTACAATGAGCAGTTCTTC. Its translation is CASSQGGGLYNEQFF.

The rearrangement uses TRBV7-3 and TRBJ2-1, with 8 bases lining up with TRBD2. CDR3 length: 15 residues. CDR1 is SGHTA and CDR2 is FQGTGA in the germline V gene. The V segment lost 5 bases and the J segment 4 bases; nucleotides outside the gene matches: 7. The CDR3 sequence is CASSTLAATYNEQFF. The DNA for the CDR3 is TGTGCCAGCAGCACACTAGCGGCCACTTACAATGAGCAGTTCTTC.

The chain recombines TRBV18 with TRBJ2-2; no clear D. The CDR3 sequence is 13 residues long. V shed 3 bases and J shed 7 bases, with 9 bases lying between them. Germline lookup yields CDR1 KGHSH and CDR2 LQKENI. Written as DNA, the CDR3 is TGTGCCAGCTCACCGGAGCTGAGCGGGGAGCTGTTTTTT. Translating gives CASSPELSGELFF. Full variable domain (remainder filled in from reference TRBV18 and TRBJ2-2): NAGVMQNPRHLVRRRGQEARLRCSPMKGHSHVYWYRQLPEEGLKFMVYLQKENIIDESGMPKERFSAEFPKEGPSILRIQQVVRGDSAAYFCASSPELSGELFFGEGSRLTVL.

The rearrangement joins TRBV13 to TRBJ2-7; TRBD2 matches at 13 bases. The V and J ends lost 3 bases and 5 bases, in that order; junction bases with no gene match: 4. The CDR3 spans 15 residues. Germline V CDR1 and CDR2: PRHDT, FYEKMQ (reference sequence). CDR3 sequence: CASSFGTSGTHEQYF. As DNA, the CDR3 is TGTGCCAGCAGCTTTGGGACTAGCGGGACCCACGAGCAGTACTTC.

The CDR3 reads CASSEGANQPQHF. DNA of the CDR3: TGTGCCAGCAGTGAAGGGGCGAATCAGCCCCAGCATTTT. The J gene is TRBJ1-5, the V gene TRBV6-4; tentatively, D is TRBD1 (5 bases). Germline CDR1 reads MRHNA; CDR2 reads SNTAGT. V was clipped by 3 bases and J by 4 bases, with 7 bases between them. The CDR3 is 13 residues long.

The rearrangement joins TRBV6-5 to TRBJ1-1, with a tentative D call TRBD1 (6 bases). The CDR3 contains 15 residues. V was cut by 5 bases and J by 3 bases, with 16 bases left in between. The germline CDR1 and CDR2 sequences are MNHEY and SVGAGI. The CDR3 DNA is TGTGCCAGCAGTCATAGGGTCAGGGGTGACACTGAAGCTTTCTTT. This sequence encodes CASSHRVRGDTEAFF.

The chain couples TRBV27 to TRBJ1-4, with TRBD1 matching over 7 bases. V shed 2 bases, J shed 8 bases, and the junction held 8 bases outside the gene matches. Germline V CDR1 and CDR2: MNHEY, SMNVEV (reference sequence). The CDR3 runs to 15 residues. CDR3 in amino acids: CASSLEGAGQEKLFF. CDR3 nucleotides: TGTGCCAGCAGTTTAGAGGGGGCAGGGCAGGAAAAACTGTTTTTT.

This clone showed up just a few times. CDR3 sequence reads: CAWSLDSKYEQYF. The CDR3 DNA is TGTGCCTGGAGTCTGGACAGCAAGTACGAGCAGTACTTC. The chain links TRBV30 to TRBJ2-7; TRBD1 is a possible D gene (6 bases). CDR3 length: 13 amino acids. V was trimmed by 2 bases and J by 4 bases, leaving 12 bases between them. Germline V gene data show CDR1 as GTSNPN and CDR2 as SVGIG (reference sequence).